These 15 T cell receptor beta chains share one sample of origin, sequenced in a study of cytomegalovirus exposure and HLA in healthy donors. Both 60 Vbeta primers and 13 Jbeta primers went into the PCR. TCRdb's copy holds only in-frame clones and misses some; the assay was immunoSEQ multiplex PCR. The repertoire holds 110,000 or so clones, 60% to 85% seen once, with around 4.9% in the top ten. The sequenced sample consisted of PBMCs. All receptors derive from a man aged 45-65 years in good health and CMV-seropositive.

This clone was counted a few times. This chain joins TRBV19 and TRBJ2-7, with 7 bases fitting TRBD1. Germline CDR1 is LNHDA and CDR2 is SQIVND (reference sequence). This CDR3 region has 18 residues. V was pared by 4 bases and J by 3 bases, with 18 bases of the junction left unmatched. CDR3 sequence reads: CASSKTRTGLGALYEQYF. The CDR3 coding sequence is TGTGCCAGTAGTAAGACAAGGACAGGATTGGGTGCCCTCTACGAGCAGTACTTC.

The chain uses TRBV28 and TRBJ1-2; D possibly corresponds to TRBD1 (6 bases). Trimming removed 6 bases from V and 0 bases from J, with 14 bases in between. The germline V gene encodes CDR1 MDHEN and CDR2 SYDVKM. CDR3 length: 15 amino acids. The CDR3 region has the DNA TGTGCCAGCAGCCGGCCGGACAGCGCTAACTATGGCTACACCTTC. It encodes CASSRPDSANYGYTF.

This chain links TRBV9 with TRBJ2-2, with 14 bases lining up with TRBD2. V dropped 3 bases and J dropped 4; count of bases not matched to a gene: 5. The germline V gene encodes CDR1 SGDLS and CDR2 YYNGEE. The CDR3 runs 17 residues. Written as DNA, the CDR3 is TGTGCCAGCAGCGAGACTAGCGGGGGGGCCCCCACCGGGGAGCTGTTTTTT. It encodes CASSETSGGAPTGELFF.

The genes are TRBV2 and TRBJ2-7; TRBD1 might be the D (5 bases). The CDR3 runs 14 residues. CDR1 and CDR2 (germline): SNHLY, FYNNEI. Trimming removed 6 bases from V and 2 bases from J, with 14 bases in between. The CDR3 here is CASRPPDKTYEQYF. The CDR3 DNA reads as TGTGCCAGCAGACCGCCGGACAAGACCTACGAGCAGTACTTC. Full variable domain (remainder filled in from reference TRBV2 and TRBJ2-7): EPEVTQTPSHQVTQMGQEVILRCVPISNHLYFYWYRQILGQKVEFLVSFYNNEISEKSEIFDDQFSVERPDGSNFTLKIRSTKLEDSAMYFCASRPPDKTYEQYFGPGTRLTVT.

The chain links TRBV7-2 to TRBJ2-1; 10 positions match TRBD2. Germline CDR1 is SGHTA and CDR2 is FQGNSA. The CDR3 is 17 residues long. V was pared by 4 bases and J by 5 bases, with 11 bases of the junction left unmatched. The CDR3 region has the DNA TGTGCCAGCAGCTACAACCTCGGGACTAGCGCCCACAATGAGCAGTTCTTC. This encodes CASSYNLGTSAHNEQFF.

The chain uses TRBV10-3 and TRBJ1-1; tentative D call: TRBD1 (5 bases). CDR3 size: 14 residues. V lost 5 bases, J lost 4 bases, and 14 bases lay in between. Germline assignment: CDR1 ENHRY and CDR2 SYGVKD. The CDR3 DNA is TGTGCCATCAGTCCGGTACAGGTGGGCACTGAAGCTTTCTTT. Protein sequence: CAISPVQVGTEAFF.

The chain joins TRBV6-6 to TRBJ1-5; D ambiguous. This CDR3 has 16 residues. Germline-derived CDR1 and CDR2 are MNHNY and SVGAGI (reference sequence). Trimming took off 2 bases at V and 3 bases at J, with 14 bases between the two ends. CDR3 coding DNA: TGTGCCAGCAGTTACACAGATTTTAGCGCCAATCAGCCCCAGCATTTT. It encodes CASSYTDFSANQPQHF.

V gene TRBV14 combines with J gene TRBJ1-1; a weak D match, TRBD1 (6 bases). Germline CDR1 and CDR2: SGHDN and FVKESK. CDR3 length: 15 residues. V was clipped by 4 bases and J by 4 bases, with 16 bases between them. Here the CDR3 DNA reads TGTGCCAGCAGCCGGAGGCCGGACAGCGTCACTGAAGCTTTCTTT. Translation: CASSRRPDSVTEAFF.

The chain has TRBV5-1 and TRBJ2-3, with 13 bases matching TRBD2. There are 19 residues in the CDR3. Germline V CDR1 and CDR2: SGHRS, YFSETQ. V dropped 0 bases and J dropped 3; count of bases not matched to a gene: 10. This CDR3 is CASSLGLAGGSAQTDTQYF. The CDR3 coding sequence is TGCGCCAGCAGCTTGGGACTAGCGGGGGGCTCCGCCCAAACAGATACGCAGTATTTT.

This chain uses TRBV9 with TRBJ2-7, with D possibly matching TRBD1 (5 bases). The CDR3 runs 15 residues. Per germline, CDR1 SGDLS and CDR2 YYNGEE. Trimming shortened V by 0 bases and J by 5 bases, and 15 bases separated the two germline ends. The CDR3 DNA sequence: TGTGCCAGCAGCGTAGAGGTGGCAGGGAAGGACGAGCAGTACTTC. Residues: CASSVEVAGKDEQYF.

The chain is built from TRBV7-8 and TRBJ2-3; 12 bases are shared with TRBD2. The CDR3 is 20 amino acids. The germline V gene encodes CDR1 SGHVS and CDR2 FQNEAQ. J gave up 1 base and V 2 bases, and 13 bases lay outside the gene matches. The CDR3 sequence is CASSLRSLAGGRFRTDTQYF. CDR3 DNA: TGTGCCAGCAGCTTAAGGTCGCTAGCGGGAGGGCGGTTTCGCACAGATACGCAGTATTTT. Full variable domain (rest looked up from reference TRBV7-8 and TRBJ2-3): GAGVSQSPRYKVAKRGQDVALRCDPISGHVSLFWYQQALGQGPEFLTYFQNEAQLDKSGLPSDRFFAERPEGSVSTLKIQRTQQEDSAVYLCASSLRSLAGGRFRTDTQYFGPGTRLTVL.

The CDR3 DNA is TGTGCCAGCAGCCAAGAAGTCCAGGGATCTGGGGCCAACGTCCTGACTTTC. Translation: CASSQEVQGSGANVLTF. This chain uses TRBV4-2 with TRBJ2-6, with a tentative D call TRBD1 (5 bases). This CDR3 contains 17 residues. V lost 0 bases and J lost 1, with 10 bases in between. Germline V gives CDR1 LGHNA, CDR2 YNFKEQ.

The J gene is TRBJ1-2, the V gene TRBV6-6; a weak D match, TRBD1 (5 bases). Trimming took off 5 bases at V and 0 bases at J, with 16 bases between the two ends. From germline, CDR1 is MNHNY and CDR2 SVGAGI (reference sequence). There are 16 residues in the CDR3. This chain's CDR3 is CASSPLTAISNYGYTF. CDR3 DNA: TGTGCCAGCAGTCCGTTGACAGCTATCTCTAACTATGGCTACACCTTC.

This clone has a handful of counts. The genes are TRBV27 and TRBJ1-2, with TRBD1 matching over 9 bases. The CDR3 covers 14 residues. Unmatched junction bases numbered 6, after V lost 5 bases and J lost 5 bases. Germline V lookup: CDR1 MNHEY, CDR2 SMNVEV (reference sequence). The CDR3 nucleotides are TGTGCCAGCAGTCCCACGGGACAGGGTTATGGCTACACCTTC. Its protein is CASSPTGQGYGYTF.

The V call is TRBV5-1, the J call TRBJ2-7, with D possibly TRBD1 on 6 matching bases. Trimming shortened V by 0 bases and J by 5 bases, and 18 bases separated the two germline ends. The germline gives CDR1 SGHRS, CDR2 YFSETQ. The CDR3 runs 16 residues. CDR3 amino acids: CASSLEGSAGANEQYF. The CDR3 bases are TGCGCCAGCAGCTTGGAGGGCTCGGCAGGGGCGAACGAGCAGTACTTC.